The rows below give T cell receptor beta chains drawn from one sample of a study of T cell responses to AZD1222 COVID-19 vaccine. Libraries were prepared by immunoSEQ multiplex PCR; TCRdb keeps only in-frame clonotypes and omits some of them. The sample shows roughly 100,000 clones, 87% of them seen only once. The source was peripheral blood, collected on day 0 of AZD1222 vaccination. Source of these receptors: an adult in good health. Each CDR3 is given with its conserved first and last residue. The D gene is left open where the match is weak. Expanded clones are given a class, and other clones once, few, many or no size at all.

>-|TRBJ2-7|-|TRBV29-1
CSVERAGPPYEQYF
TGCAGCGTTGAGCGGGCAGGCCCTCCCTACGAGCAGTACTTC
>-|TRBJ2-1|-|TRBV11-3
CASSLGGFRGHYNEQFF
TGTGCCAGCAGCTTAGGGGGCTTCCGGGGGCACTACAATGAGCAGTTCTTC
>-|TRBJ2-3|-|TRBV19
CASSMTRKKSTDTQYF
TGTGCCAGTAGTATGACACGAAAAAAGAGCACAGATACGCAGTATTTT
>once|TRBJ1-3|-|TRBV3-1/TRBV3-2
CASSQMAAGRGNTIYF
TGTGCCAGCAGCCAAATGGCAGCAGGGAGAGGAAACACCATATATTTT
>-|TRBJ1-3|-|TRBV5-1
CASSLGTAGNTIYF
TGCGCCAGCAGCTTGGGTACAGCTGGAAACACCATATATTTT
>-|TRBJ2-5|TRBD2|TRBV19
CASSLSGLAGGPGSGETQYF
TGTGCCAGTAGTCTCTCGGGACTAGCGGGAGGGCCAGGTTCCGGTGAGACCCAGTACTTC
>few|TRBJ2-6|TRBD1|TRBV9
CASSLETGEGSGANVLTF
TGTGCCAGCAGCCTGGAAACAGGGGAAGGCTCTGGGGCCAACGTCCTGACTTTC
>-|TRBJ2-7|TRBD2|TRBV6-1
CASSEVAAGAPHEQYF
TGTGCCAGCAGTGAAGTTGCAGCGGGAGCCCCACACGAGCAGTACTTC
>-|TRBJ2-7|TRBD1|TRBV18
CASSPGQELYEQYF
TGTGCCAGCTCACCGGGACAGGAGCTCTACGAGCAGTACTTC
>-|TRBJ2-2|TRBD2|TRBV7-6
CASSLVAGVTGELFF
TGTGCCAGCAGCTTGGTAGCGGGAGTAACCGGGGAGCTGTTTTTT
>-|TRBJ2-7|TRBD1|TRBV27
CASSFRVPGGAPYEQYF
TGTGCCAGCAGTTTCAGAGTCCCAGGGGGCGCACCCTACGAGCAGTACTTC
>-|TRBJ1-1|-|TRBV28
CASTEGGLTEAFF
TGTGCCAGCACCGAGGGGGGGTTGACTGAAGCTTTCTTT
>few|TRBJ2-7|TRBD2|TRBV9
CASSVRAGGLAREQYF
TGTGCCAGCAGCGTACGAGCGGGAGGGCTGGCTCGCGAGCAGTACTTC
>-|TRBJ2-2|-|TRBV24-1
CATSDSGLTLNTGELFF
TGTGCCACCAGTGATTCAGGACTGACATTGAACACCGGGGAGCTGTTTTTT
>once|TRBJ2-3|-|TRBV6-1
CASSESLGLSTDTQYF
TGTGCCAGCAGTGAAAGTCTGGGGCTGAGCACAGATACGCAGTATTTT
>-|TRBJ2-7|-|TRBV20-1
CSARPGYEQYF
TGCAGTGCTAGGCCAGGCTACGAGCAGTACTTC
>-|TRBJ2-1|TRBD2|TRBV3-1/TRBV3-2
CASNGLAGVDEQFF
TGTGCCAGCAACGGACTAGCGGGAGTTGATGAGCAGTTCTTC
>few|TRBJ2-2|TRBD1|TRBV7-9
CASSLFGTGGDTGELFF
TGTGCCAGCAGCTTATTCGGGACAGGGGGGGACACCGGGGAGCTGTTTTTT
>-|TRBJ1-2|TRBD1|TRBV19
CASTGTGRNYGYTF
TGTGCCAGTACCGGGACAGGGCGTAACTATGGCTACACCTTC
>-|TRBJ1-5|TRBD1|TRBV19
CASTTGQGGPQHF
TGTGCCAGTACTACGGGACAGGGGGGGCCCCAGCATTTT
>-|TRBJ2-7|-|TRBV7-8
CASSIGGSSYEQYF
TGTGCCAGCAGCATAGGGGGGTCCTCCTACGAGCAGTACTTC
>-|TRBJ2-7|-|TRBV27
CASRGPEGFYEQYF
TGTGCCAGCCGTGGCCCAGAAGGATTTTACGAGCAGTACTTC
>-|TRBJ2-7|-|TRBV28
CASSFLAASSEQYF
TGTGCCAGCAGTTTTCTGGCAGCCTCCTCCGAGCAGTACTTC
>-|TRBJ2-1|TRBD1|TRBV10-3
CATLNTGDGNEQFF
TGTGCCACCCTTAATACAGGGGATGGGAATGAGCAGTTCTTC
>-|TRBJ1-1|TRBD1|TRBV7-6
CASSSGTGLSNTEAFF
TGTGCCAGCAGCTCGGGGACAGGGCTATCGAACACTGAAGCTTTCTTT
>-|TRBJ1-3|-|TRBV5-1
CASSSLPASGNTIYF
TGCGCCAGCAGCTCGCTACCGGCCTCTGGAAACACCATATATTTT
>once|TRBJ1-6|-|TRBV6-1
CASSEGRASNSPLHF
TGTGCCAGCAGTGAAGGGAGGGCATCTAATTCACCCCTCCACTTT
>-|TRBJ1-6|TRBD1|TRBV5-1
CASSSQGERSPLHF
TGCGCCAGCAGCTCCCAGGGGGAGCGTTCACCCCTCCACTTT
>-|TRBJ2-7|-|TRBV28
CASSFRGFSYEQYF
TGTGCCAGCAGTTTTCGAGGATTCTCCTACGAGCAGTACTTC
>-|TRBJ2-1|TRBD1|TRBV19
CASSIAPDRGAYNEQFF
TGTGCCAGTAGTATAGCCCCGGACAGGGGTGCCTACAATGAGCAGTTCTTC
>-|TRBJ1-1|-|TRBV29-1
CSVNAVNRNTEAFF
TGCAGCGTTAACGCAGTCAATAGGAACACTGAAGCTTTCTTT
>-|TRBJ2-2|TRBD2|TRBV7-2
CASSLVAAGGVTGELFF
TGTGCCAGCAGCTTAGTTGCGGCGGGAGGGGTCACCGGGGAGCTGTTTTTT
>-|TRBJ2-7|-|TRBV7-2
CASSSGLNYEQYF
TGTGCCAGCAGCTCCGGGCTCAACTACGAGCAGTACTTC
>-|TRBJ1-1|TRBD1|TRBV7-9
CASRETGGLNTEAFF
TGTGCCAGCAGGGAAACAGGGGGCCTGAACACTGAAGCTTTCTTT
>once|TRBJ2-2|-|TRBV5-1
CASSFGNTGELFF
TGCGCCAGCAGCTTCGGGAACACCGGGGAGCTGTTTTTT
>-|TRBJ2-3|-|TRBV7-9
CASSSGAVGHTQYF
TGTGCCAGCAGCTCCGGGGCCGTCGGCCATACGCAGTATTTT
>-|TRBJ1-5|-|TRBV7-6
CASSTNPDQPQHF
TGTGCCAGCAGCACCAACCCTGATCAGCCCCAGCATTTT
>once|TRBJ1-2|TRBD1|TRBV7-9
CASSRGEGANGYTF
TGTGCCAGCAGCCGCGGGGAGGGGGCCAATGGCTACACCTTC
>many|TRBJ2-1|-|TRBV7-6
CASSPRPSSSSYNEQFF
TGTGCCAGCAGTCCTCGGCCTAGTTCATCATCCTACAATGAGCAGTTCTTC